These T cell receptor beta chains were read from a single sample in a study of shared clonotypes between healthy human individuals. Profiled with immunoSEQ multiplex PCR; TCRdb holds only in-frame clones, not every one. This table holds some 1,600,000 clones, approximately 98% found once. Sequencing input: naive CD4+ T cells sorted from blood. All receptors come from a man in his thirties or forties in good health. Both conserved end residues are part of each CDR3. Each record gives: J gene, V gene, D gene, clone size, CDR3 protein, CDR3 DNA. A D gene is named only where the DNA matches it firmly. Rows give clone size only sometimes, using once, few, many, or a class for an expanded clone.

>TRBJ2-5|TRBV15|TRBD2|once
CATSSVPGGTQYF
TGTGCCACCAGCAGTGTGCCGGGGGGGACCCAGTACTTC
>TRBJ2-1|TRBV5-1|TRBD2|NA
CASRTSGRPTPNNEQFF
TGCGCCAGCAGGACTAGCGGGAGGCCTACACCAAACAATGAGCAGTTCTTC
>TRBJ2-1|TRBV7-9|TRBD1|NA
CASSLTFGTGDNEQFF
TGTGCCAGCAGCCTAACCTTTGGGACAGGGGACAATGAGCAGTTCTTC
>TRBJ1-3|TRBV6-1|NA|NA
CASSVGALTGNTIYF
TGTGCCAGCAGTGTTGGAGCGCTAACTGGAAACACCATATATTTT
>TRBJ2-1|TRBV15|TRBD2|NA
CATSSRAGEQFF
TGTGCCACCAGCAGTCGAGCGGGGGAGCAGTTCTTC
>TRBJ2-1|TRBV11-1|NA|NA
CASSAIDEQFF
TGTGCCAGCAGCGCAATCGATGAGCAGTTCTTC
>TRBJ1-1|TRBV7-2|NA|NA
CASSLGGQNTEAFF
TGTGCCAGCAGCTTAGGGGGTCAGAATACTGAAGCTTTCTTT
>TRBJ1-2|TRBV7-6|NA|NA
CASSQQGSISYGGYTF
TGTGCCAGCAGCCAACAAGGGTCCATATCATACGGTGGCTACACCTTC
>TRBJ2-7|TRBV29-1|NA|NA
CSVSRMGEQYF
TGCAGCGTTTCCAGGATGGGCGAGCAGTACTTC
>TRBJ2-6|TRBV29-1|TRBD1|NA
CSVVPGQGASGANVLTF
TGCAGCGTTGTACCGGGACAGGGGGCGTCTGGGGCCAACGTCCTGACTTTC
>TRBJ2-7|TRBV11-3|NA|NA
CASSLQGGEGEQYF
TGTGCCAGCAGCTTACAGGGCGGCGAAGGCGAGCAGTACTTC
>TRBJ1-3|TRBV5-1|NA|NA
CASSLGPSSGNTIYF
TGCGCCAGCAGCCTAGGGCCGAGCTCTGGAAACACCATATATTTT
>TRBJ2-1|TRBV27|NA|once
CASSSEQFF
TGTGCCAGCAGTTCTGAGCAGTTCTTC
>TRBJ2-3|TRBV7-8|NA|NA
CASSPIGGTDTQYF
TGTGCCAGCAGCCCAATTGGGGGCACAGATACGCAGTATTTT
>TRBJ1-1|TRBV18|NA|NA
CASSLLPGVTEAFF
TGTGCCAGCTCACTCCTCCCAGGGGTGACTGAAGCTTTCTTT
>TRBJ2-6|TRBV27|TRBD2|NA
CASSLRLAGRLGANVLTF
TGTGCCAGCAGCTTAAGACTAGCCGGGAGGCTTGGGGCCAACGTCCTGACTTTC
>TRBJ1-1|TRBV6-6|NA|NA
CASRLYTEAFF
TGTGCCAGCAGATTGTACACTGAAGCTTTCTTT
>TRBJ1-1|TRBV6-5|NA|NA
CASSYSPGLTEAFF
TGTGCCAGCAGTTACTCTCCGGGGCTCACTGAAGCTTTCTTT
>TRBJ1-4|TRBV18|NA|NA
CASSPLTVEKLFF
TGTGCCAGCTCACCTCTGACAGTAGAAAAACTGTTTTTT
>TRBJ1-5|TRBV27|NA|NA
CASSFRGGVGNQPQHF
TGTGCCAGCAGTTTCAGGGGCGGAGTTGGGAATCAGCCCCAGCATTTT
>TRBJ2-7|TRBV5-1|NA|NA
CASSLVGDVDYEQYF
TGCGCCAGCAGCTTGGTCGGGGACGTAGACTACGAGCAGTACTTC
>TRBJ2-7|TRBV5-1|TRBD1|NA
CASSRGQGAVDEQYF
TGCGCCAGCAGCCGAGGACAGGGGGCTGTGGACGAGCAGTACTTC
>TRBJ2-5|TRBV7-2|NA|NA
CASSLGPGPETQYF
TGTGCCAGCAGCTTAGGTCCAGGACCGGAGACCCAGTACTTC
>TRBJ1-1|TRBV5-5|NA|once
CASGISQGGSEAFF
TGTGCCAGCGGCATTTCGCAGGGAGGATCTGAAGCTTTCTTT